Listed here is a single T cell receptor beta chain. This receptor's antigen is unknown. No quality values exist for individual bases; no much larger clone is one base distant. From the germline V gene, CDR1 is SQVTM and CDR2 is ANQGSEA. The CDR3 spans 12 residues, from the cysteine through the phenylalanine. The sequence is cut down to CDR3 DNA, 36 bases in frame from base 1. The trim is 5 bases for V and 4 bases for J, with a gap of 10 bases between the germline ends. The data were obtained in a study of T cell repertoires in cytomegalovirus infection (dated by TCRdb to the late 2010s). A note on the overall study: The HLA type of each donor mattered for the analysis, because public TCR beta signatures pointed to carriage of CMV infection along with the matching HLA type.

Results and caveats for the whole study, not just this receptor: The ex vivo response was dominated by HLA-C-restricted CMV-specific TCR beta clonotypes, and the single most frequent clonotype in two of eight donors was supplied by these HLA-C-restricted clonotypes. In both this cohort and an independent cohort of approximately 350 donors, the cumulative frequency of public TCR beta family members distinguished carriers of CMV infection plus the relevant HLA type.

TCRdb shows the sequencer as Illumina HiSeq 1500. TCRdb applied fastp at Q25 and MiXCR to the public reads, then kept only in-frame beta chains. Under each unique CDR3 protein, matching rows form one entry showing the most common genes and DNA. This sample has 630,000 or so distinct CDR3 sequences in its table, and less than 25% of those were observed once. Jointly, the top ten make up 6.5% to 10% of the sample. Recombination connected TRBV29-1 to TRBJ2-3, and perhaps TRBD1 as D gene, on 5 matching bases. The receptor was derived from a human donor in good health (CMV status not recorded). Some clones in this sample may be carry-over from other donors' samples. The material sequenced was CD8+ T cells from PBMCs. The bases are TGCAGCGTTACTCAGGGCGCAGATACGCAGTATTTT. It is translated as CSVTQGADTQYF.